Here is one T cell receptor beta chain with its context. Its antigen target is currently unknown. No base qualities exist here, and no much larger clone lies one base off it. These data come from a study of cytomegalovirus exposure and HLA in healthy donors (dated by TCRdb to between 2016 and 2019). Study-level background: According to a later analysis, one platform produced both the 110 or so validation repertoires and the 666 repertoires of the first cohort. A separate validation cohort of about 110 different subjects was used in addition to the approximately 670-subject first cohort. To predict cytomegalovirus infection status, the study brought together high-throughput TCR immunosequencing, statistical association of individual TCRs with disease status, and machine learning. The study was designed to test whether signatures of past pathogen exposure could be identified by cataloging public T cell receptors.

What the study reported, not specific to this receptor: In vitro tests confirmed that a few of the cytomegalovirus-associated TCR beta chains recognize cytomegalovirus antigens. All 110 or so repertoires were used to score co-occurrence in the validation cohort in a later analysis, because that analysis had no HLA typing for the cohort. The classifier was reported to diagnose cytomegalovirus status with high specificity and sensitivity in both the original cohort and the validation cohort. Most TCR sequences were observed very rarely across donors, whereas some public TCRs were present in many individuals. Subsequent analysis determined that TCRs grouped into clusters in the first cohort also showed a tendency toward co-occurrence across the roughly 110 validation repertoires, and roughly 94% of cluster scores exceeded 0. The authors suggested that the approach could potentially be extended to other disease states and immunological phenotypes. The study listed 170 or so TCR beta chains as associated with cytomegalovirus.

Libraries were built with the immunoSEQ multiplex PCR assay. In the authors' own workflow: A statistical classification framework was developed to diagnose cytomegalovirus status using the catalog of TCR beta chain sequences. This immuneACCESS table, as held by TCRdb, lists in-frame sequences with V and J called but not all clones. Of the missing ones, under half trace to an unresolved V gene in checked studies; the others have no known cause. D and trimming were read from the DNA, whereas the V and J calls and clone size are those reported in that table. The sample table records about 130,000 clones; around 90% of these occur just once. The top ten clonotypes cover about 6.4% of the sample. The donors belonged to the validation cohort of 90 to 150 subjects, which was separate from the roughly 670-subject first cohort. This TCR was recovered from a woman aged 25-40 years in good health and CMV-seropositive. Sequenced: PBMCs.

For the CDR3, the sequence is CASSVELAGPNEQFF. The nucleotide sequence reads TGTGCCAGCAGCGTAGAACTAGCGGGCCCCAATGAGCAGTTCTTC. The rearrangement joined TRBV9 to TRBJ2-1, with 9 bases aligning to TRBD2. Trimming removed 0 bases from V and 6 bases from J; the gene matches leave 4 bases unexplained. From the cysteine through the phenylalanine, the CDR3 covers 15 amino acids. The retained sequence is limited to the CDR3, 45 bases, with the frame set at the first base. As encoded in the germline V gene, CDR1 is SGDLS while CDR2 is YYNGEE.